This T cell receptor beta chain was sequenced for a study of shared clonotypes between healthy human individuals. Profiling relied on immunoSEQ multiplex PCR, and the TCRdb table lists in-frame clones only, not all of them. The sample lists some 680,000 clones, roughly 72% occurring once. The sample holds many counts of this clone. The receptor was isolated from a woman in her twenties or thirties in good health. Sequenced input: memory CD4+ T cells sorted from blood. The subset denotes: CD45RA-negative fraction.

The DNA of the CDR3 is TGTGCCAGTAGTATAGGGGACTCCGGAAACACCATATATTTT. Translated, it gives CASSIGDSGNTIYF. This rearrangement joins TRBV19 to TRBJ1-3; tentative D call: TRBD1 (5 bases). The length of the CDR3 is 14 residues. Germline V CDR1 and CDR2: LNHDA, SQIVND (reference sequence). V was cut by 1 base and J by 4 bases, with 8 bases left in between.